A single T cell receptor beta chain is shown here with its context. The sample comes from a study of blood T cell repertoires in COVID-19. Overall study: Acute and convalescent COVID-19 specimens originated in the United States, Italy and Spain. The analysed material was cDNA or gDNA that came from T cells, B-cell-depleted T cells, or PBMCs.

In the original workflow: Reference gene primers were amplified, and this amplification served to estimate nucleated cell counts. Measured with immunoSEQ multiplex PCR; TCRdb has only the in-frame clones, and not every one. V and J calls and clone size are those listed in that table; D and trimming were worked out from the DNA. Among around 80,000 clones listed, about 68% were seen once. This CDR3 has 15 amino acids. The germline V gene has CDR1 SGHTS and CDR2 YDEGEE. Losses at the gene ends were 4 bases for V and 6 bases for J; bases not matched to a gene: 10. The source of this sequence is a man aged 50 or older with active or convalescent COVID-19. The V call is TRBV5-8, the J call TRBJ2-4; TRBD1 agrees at 7 bases. Source material: peripheral blood. The CDR3 bases are TGTGCCAGCAGCGGAATGACAGGGTTAAGAAACATTCAGTACTTC. As protein: CASSGMTGLRNIQYF.